Following are 10 T cell receptor beta chains from one sample sequenced in a study of Graves' ophthalmopathy and Graves' hyperthyroidism. For repertoire sequencing, the TCR beta CDR3 regions were amplified from RNA transcripts. The first round was an RT-PCR with HTBI primers, and the second round was a multiplex PCR. TCRdb independently ran MiXCR on the multiplex PCR reads; one entry per CDR3 protein. Of roughly 700,000 distinct CDR3 sequences listed, roughly 40% were seen once; the top ten hold roughly 45%. The sequencing input was peripheral blood. The receptors here all came from an adult man with Graves' ophthalmopathy.

The chain links TRBV7-9 to TRBJ2-6; possibly TRBD2 for D (5 bases). The V and J ends lost 5 bases and 7 bases respectively, with 12 bases between them. The CDR3 has 14 residues. Germline CDR1 and CDR2: SEHNR and FQNEAQ (reference sequence). The CDR3 region has the DNA TGTGCCAGCAGCCAACCGGGATTAGCCAACGTCCTGACTTTC. This sequence encodes CASSQPGLANVLTF.

The chain couples TRBV6-1 to TRBJ1-1; D gene ambiguous. Per germline, CDR1 MNHNS and CDR2 SASEGT. The V gene lost 4 bases and the J gene lost 7 bases, with 13 bases spanning the gap. CDR3 length: 13 amino acids. The DNA of the CDR3 is TGTGCCAGCAGTGCCCTGAGACACCTTGAAGCTTTCTTT. Translated: CASSALRHLEAFF.

The chain has TRBV29-1 and TRBJ1-2; D is perhaps TRBD1 (5 bases). Trimming removed 7 bases at V and 2 bases at J, with 11 bases between. The germline gives CDR1 SQVTM, CDR2 ANQGSEA. The CDR3 spans 12 residues. The CDR3 is CSAEPGNYGYTF. CDR3 coding DNA: TGCAGCGCCGAGCCAGGGAACTATGGCTACACCTTC.

This clonotype came up many times. The CDR3 DNA is TGTGCCAGCAGTACAAGTCTTGAGCAGTACTTC. Protein product: CASSTSLEQYF. This chain links TRBV7-9 with TRBJ2-7; unclear D gene. The germline V and J ends were trimmed by 6 bases and 7 bases, with 10 bases remaining between them. This CDR3 region has 11 residues. Germline loops: CDR1 SEHNR, CDR2 FQNEAQ (reference sequence).

In its sample, this clonotype was seen a few times. V is TRBV10-3 and J is TRBJ1-1, with unresolved D. Germline-derived CDR1 and CDR2 are ENHRY and SYGVKD. This CDR3 is built from 16 residues. With 10 bases removed from V and 1 base from J, the gap between germline ends came to 22 bases. CDR3 sequence (DNA): TGTGCCAGCAGGAGAAGGGAGCAACCTTCGAACACTGAAGCTTTCTTT. Amino acids: CASRRREQPSNTEAFF.

This clonotype was recorded a few times. This sequence joins TRBV12-3 or TRBV12-4 and TRBJ2-2; 10 nucleotides agree with TRBD2. The CDR3 is made up of 17 amino acids. Losses at the gene ends were 6 bases for V and 5 bases for J; bases not matched to a gene: 12. CDR3 in amino acids: CASRAPSSGRFTGELFF. The CDR3 bases are TGTGCCAGCAGAGCGCCTTCTAGCGGGAGATTTACCGGGGAGCTGTTTTTT.

This clonotype was observed many times. This chain uses TRBV24-1 with TRBJ2-5; D uncertain. The CDR3 is made up of 15 amino acids. Germline lookup yields CDR1 KGHDR and CDR2 SFDVKD. V was clipped by 4 bases and J by 2 bases, with 13 bases between them. CDR3 residues: CATSEGVGRQETQYF. The CDR3 DNA reads as TGTGCCACCAGTGAAGGTGTCGGAAGACAAGAGACCCAGTACTTC.

The V and J genes are TRBV30 and TRBJ2-5; D remains ambiguous. CDR1 and CDR2 from the germline V gene are GTSNPN and SVGIG (reference sequence). This CDR3 is built from 13 residues. V lost 4 bases and J lost 0, with 9 bases in between. The CDR3 region has the DNA TGTGCCTGGACGAGGACGGACCAAGAGACCCAGTACTTC. As protein: CAWTRTDQETQYF.

This chain links TRBV20-1 with TRBJ2-7, with 10 bases matching TRBD2. The J segment lost 2 bases and the V segment lost 4 bases, leaving 8 bases of the junction unmatched. This CDR3 has 15 residues. Germline V gene lookup returns CDR1 DFQATT and CDR2 SNEGSKA (reference sequence). This chain's CDR3 is CSATPLAGGTYEQYF. The CDR3, as DNA: TGCAGTGCTACACCTTTAGCGGGGGGAACCTACGAGCAGTACTTC.

V usage is TRBV10-2 and J usage is TRBJ1-1; unclear D gene. The germline V gene has CDR1 WSHSY and CDR2 SAAADI. The CDR3 is 15 residues long. V lost 3 bases to trimming and J lost 3 bases, with 14 bases between them. This chain's CDR3 is CASSDPGRGHTEAFF. CDR3 DNA: TGCGCCAGCAGTGACCCAGGTAGAGGCCACACTGAAGCTTTCTTT.